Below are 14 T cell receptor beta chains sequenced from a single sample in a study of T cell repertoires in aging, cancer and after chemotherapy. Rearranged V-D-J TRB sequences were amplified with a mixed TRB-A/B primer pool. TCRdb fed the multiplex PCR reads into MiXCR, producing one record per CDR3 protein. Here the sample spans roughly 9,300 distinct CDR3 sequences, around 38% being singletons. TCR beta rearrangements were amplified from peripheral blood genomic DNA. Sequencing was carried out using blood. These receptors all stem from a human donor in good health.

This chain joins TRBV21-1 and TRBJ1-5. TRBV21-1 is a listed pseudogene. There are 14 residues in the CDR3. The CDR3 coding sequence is TGTGCCAGCAGTTATCTTTATAGCAATCAGCCCCAGCATTTT. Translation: CASSYLYSNQPQHF.

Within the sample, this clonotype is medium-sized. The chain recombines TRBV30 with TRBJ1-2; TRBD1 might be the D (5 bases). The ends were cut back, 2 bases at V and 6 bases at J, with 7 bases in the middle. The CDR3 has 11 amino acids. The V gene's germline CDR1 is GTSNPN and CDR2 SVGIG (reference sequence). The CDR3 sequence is CAWSRGNGYTF. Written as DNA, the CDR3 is TGTGCCTGGAGTCGGGGGAATGGCTACACCTTC.

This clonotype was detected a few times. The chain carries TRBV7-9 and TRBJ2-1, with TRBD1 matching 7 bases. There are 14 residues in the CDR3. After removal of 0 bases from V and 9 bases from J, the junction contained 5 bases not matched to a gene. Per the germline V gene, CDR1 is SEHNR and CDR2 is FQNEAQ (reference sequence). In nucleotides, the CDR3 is TGTGCCAGCAGCTTAGCGACAGGGATTAGTGAGCAGTTCTTC. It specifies CASSLATGISEQFF. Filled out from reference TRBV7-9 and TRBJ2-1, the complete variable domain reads DTGVSQNPRHKITKRGQNVTFRCDPISEHNRLYWYRQTLGQGPEFLTYFQNEAQLEKSRLLSDRFSAERPKGSFSTLEIQRTEQGDSAMYLCASSLATGISEQFFGPGTRLTVL.

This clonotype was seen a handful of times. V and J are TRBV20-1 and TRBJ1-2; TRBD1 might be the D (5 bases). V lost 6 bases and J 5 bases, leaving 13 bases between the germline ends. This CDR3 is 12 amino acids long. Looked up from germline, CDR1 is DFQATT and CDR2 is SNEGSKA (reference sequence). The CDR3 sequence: CSAQRDLYGYTF. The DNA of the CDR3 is TGCAGTGCCCAGAGGGACTTATATGGCTACACCTTC.

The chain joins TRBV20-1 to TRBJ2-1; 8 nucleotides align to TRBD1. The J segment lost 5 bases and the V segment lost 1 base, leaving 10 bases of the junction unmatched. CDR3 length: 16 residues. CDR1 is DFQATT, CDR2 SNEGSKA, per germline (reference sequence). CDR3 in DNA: TGCAGTGCTAGAGGAAGGGCCGACAGGGGAAACAATGAGCAGTTCTTC. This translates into CSARGRADRGNNEQFF.

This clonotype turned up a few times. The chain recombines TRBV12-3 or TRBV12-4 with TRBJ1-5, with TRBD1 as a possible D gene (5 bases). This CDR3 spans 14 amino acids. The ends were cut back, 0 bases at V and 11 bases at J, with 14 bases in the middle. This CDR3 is CASSLARRGGSQHF. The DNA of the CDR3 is TGTGCCAGCAGTTTAGCGAGGAGGGGCGGATCCCAGCATTTT.

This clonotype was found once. This CDR3 is CATSTAVGAHSYEQYF. The DNA of the CDR3 is TGTGCCACCAGCACTGCCGTCGGAGCCCACTCCTACGAGCAGTACTTC. The V gene is TRBV15, the J gene TRBJ2-7; D is undetermined. The ends were cut back, 4 bases at V and 0 bases at J, with 16 bases in the middle. This CDR3 has 16 amino acids. The germline CDR1 and CDR2 sequences are LNHNV and YYDKDF (reference sequence).

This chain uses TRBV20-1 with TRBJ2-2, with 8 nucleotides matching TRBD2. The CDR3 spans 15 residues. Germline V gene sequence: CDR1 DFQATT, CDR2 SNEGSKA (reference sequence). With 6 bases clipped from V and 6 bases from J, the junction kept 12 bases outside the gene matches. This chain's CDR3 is CSATTSGGRAGELFF. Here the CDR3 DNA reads TGCAGTGCAACAACTAGCGGAGGAAGGGCCGGGGAGCTGTTTTTT.

The CDR3 sequence is CASSYTTYNEQFF. CDR3 coding DNA: TGTGCCAGCAGTTACACAACCTACAATGAGCAGTTCTTC. This chain links TRBV6-5 with TRBJ2-1; D is uncertain. V gave up 2 bases and J gave up 2 bases, with 4 bases separating them. The CDR3 spans 13 residues. Germline CDR1 and CDR2: MNHEY and SVGAGI.

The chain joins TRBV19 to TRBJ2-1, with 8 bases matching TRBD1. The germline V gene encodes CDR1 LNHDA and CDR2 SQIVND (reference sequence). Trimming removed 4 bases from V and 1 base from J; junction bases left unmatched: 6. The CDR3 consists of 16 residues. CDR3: CASSTRQGRSYNEQFF. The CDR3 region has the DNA TGTGCCAGTAGTACTAGACAGGGGAGGTCCTACAATGAGCAGTTCTTC.

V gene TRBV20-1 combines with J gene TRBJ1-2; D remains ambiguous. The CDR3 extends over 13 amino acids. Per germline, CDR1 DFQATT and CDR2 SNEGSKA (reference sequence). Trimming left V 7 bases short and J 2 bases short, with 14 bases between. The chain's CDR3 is CSGEVAGNYGYTF. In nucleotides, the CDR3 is TGCAGTGGCGAGGTGGCGGGAAACTATGGCTACACCTTC.

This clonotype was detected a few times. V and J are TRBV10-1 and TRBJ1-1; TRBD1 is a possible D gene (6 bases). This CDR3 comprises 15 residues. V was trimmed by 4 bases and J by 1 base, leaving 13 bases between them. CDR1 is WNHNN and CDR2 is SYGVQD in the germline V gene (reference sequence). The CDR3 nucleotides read TGCGCCAGCAGTGCACCGACAGGACCGAACACTGAAGCTTTCTTT. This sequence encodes CASSAPTGPNTEAFF.

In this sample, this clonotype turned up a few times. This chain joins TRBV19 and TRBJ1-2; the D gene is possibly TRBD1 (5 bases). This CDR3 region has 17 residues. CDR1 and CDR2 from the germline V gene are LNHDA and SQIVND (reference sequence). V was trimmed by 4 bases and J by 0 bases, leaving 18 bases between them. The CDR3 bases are TGTGCCAGTAGTAGCTCCCGGGACCCATCTTCTAACTATGGCTACACCTTC. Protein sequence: CASSSSRDPSSNYGYTF. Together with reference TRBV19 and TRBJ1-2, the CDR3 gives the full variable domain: DGGITQSPKYLFRKEGQNVTLSCEQNLNHDAMYWYRQDPGQGLRLIYYSQIVNDFQKGDIAEGYSVSREKKESFPLTVTSAQKNPTAFYLCASSSSRDPSSNYGYTFGSGTRLTVV.

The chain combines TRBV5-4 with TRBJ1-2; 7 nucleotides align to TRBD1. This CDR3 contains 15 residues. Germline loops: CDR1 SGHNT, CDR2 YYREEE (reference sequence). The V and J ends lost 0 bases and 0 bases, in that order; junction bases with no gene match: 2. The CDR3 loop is CASSLGTGSNYGYTF. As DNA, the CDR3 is TGTGCCAGCAGCTTGGGGACAGGTTCTAACTATGGCTACACCTTC.